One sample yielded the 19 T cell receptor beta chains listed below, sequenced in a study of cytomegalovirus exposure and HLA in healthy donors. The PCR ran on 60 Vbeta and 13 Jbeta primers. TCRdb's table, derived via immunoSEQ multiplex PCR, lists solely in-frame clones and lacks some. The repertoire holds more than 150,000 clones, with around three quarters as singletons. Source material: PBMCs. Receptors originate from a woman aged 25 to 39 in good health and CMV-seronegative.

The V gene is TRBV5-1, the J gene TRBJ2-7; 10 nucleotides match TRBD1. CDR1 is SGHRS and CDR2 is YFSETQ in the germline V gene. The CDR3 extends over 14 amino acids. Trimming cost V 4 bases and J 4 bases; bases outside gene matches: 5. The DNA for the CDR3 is TGCGCCAGCAGCGTGACAGGGGGCACGTACGAGCAGTACTTC. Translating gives CASSVTGGTYEQYF.

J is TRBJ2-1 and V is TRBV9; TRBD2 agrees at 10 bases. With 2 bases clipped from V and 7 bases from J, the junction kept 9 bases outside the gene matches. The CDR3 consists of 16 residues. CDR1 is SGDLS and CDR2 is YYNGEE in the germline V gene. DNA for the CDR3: TGTGCCAGCAGCGTTCTAGCGGGGGACCAAAGGAATGAGCAGTTCTTC. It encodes CASSVLAGDQRNEQFF.

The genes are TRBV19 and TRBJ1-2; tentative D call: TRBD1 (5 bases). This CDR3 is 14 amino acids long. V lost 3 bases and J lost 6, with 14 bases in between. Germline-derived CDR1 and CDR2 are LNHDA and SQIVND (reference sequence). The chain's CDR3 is CASSMSGRTNGYTF. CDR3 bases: TGTGCCAGTAGTATGTCCGGCAGGACAAATGGCTACACCTTC.

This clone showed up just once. The CDR3 nucleotides read TGTGCCAGCAGCTTAGCCCTAAACGAGCAGTACTTC. It specifies CASSLALNEQYF. V gene TRBV7-8 combines with J gene TRBJ2-7; D is ambiguous. V was clipped by 0 bases and J by 5 bases, with 5 bases between them. The CDR3 extends over 12 amino acids. Germline loops: CDR1 SGHVS, CDR2 FQNEAQ.

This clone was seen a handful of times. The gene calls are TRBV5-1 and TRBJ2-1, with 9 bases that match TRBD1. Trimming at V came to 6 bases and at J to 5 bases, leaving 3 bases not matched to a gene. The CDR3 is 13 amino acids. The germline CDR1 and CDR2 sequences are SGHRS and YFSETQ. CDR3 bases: TGCGCCAGCAAGCGACAGGGGGACAATGAGCAGTTCTTC. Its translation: CASKRQGDNEQFF.

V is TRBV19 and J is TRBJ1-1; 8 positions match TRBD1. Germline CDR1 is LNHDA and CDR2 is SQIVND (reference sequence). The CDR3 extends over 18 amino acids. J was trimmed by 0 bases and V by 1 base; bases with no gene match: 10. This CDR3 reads CASSIAVGGTGLNTEAFF. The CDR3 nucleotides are TGTGCCAGTAGTATAGCCGTGGGTGGGACAGGACTGAACACTGAAGCTTTCTTT.

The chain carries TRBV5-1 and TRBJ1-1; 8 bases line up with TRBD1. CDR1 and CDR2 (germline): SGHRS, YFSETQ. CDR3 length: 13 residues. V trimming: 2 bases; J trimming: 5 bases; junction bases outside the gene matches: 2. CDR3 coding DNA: TGCGCCAGCAGCTTAGACAGGGGTACTGAAGCTTTCTTT. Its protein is CASSLDRGTEAFF.

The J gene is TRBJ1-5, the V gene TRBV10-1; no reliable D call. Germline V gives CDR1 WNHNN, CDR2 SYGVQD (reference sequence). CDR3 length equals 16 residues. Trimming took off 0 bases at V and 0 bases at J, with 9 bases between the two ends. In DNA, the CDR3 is TGCGCCAGCAGTGAGTCCGTACATTATAGCAATCAGCCCCAGCATTTT. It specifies CASSESVHYSNQPQHF.

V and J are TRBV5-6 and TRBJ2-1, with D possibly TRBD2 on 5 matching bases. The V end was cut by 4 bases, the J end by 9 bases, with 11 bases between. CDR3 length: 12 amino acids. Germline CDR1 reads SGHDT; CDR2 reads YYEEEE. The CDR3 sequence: CASSPSGPEQFF. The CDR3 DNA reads TGTGCCAGCAGCCCGAGCGGACCTGAGCAGTTCTTC.

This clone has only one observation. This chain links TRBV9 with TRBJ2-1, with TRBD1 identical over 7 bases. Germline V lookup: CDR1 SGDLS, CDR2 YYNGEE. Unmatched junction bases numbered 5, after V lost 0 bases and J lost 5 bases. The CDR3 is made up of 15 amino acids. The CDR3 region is CASSVEGARNNEQFF. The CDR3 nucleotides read TGTGCCAGCAGCGTAGAGGGGGCTCGAAACAATGAGCAGTTCTTC.

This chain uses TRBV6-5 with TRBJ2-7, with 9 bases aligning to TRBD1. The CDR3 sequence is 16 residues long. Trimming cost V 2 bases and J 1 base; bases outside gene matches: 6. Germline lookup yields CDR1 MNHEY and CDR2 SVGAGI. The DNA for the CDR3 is TGTGCCAGCAGTTACGCAGGACAGGGGATATCCTACGAGCAGTACTTC. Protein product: CASSYAGQGISYEQYF.

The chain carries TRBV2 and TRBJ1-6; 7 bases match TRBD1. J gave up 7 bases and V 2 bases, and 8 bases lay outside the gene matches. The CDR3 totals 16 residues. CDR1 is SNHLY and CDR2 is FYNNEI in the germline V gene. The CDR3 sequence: CASSETWTGANSPLHF. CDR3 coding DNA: TGTGCCAGCAGTGAAACGTGGACAGGAGCCAATTCACCCCTCCACTTT.

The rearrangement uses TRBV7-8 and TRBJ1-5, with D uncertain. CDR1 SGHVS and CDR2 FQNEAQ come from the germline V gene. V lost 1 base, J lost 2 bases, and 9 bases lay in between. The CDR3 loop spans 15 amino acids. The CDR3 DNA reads TGTGCCAGCAGCTTAGGTGCCGGGGGCAATCAGCCCCAGCATTTT. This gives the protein CASSLGAGGNQPQHF.

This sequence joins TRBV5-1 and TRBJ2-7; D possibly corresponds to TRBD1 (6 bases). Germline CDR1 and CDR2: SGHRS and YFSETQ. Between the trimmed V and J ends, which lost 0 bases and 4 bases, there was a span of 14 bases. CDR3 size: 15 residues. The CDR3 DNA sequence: TGCGCCAGCAGCTTGGGCAGCAGGGGAATGTACGAGCAGTACTTC. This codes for CASSLGSRGMYEQYF. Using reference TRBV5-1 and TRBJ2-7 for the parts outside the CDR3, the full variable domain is KAGVTQTPRYLIKTRGQQVTLSCSPISGHRSVSWYQQTPGQGLQFLFEYFSETQRNKGNFPGRFSGRQFSNSRSEMNVSTLELGDSALYLCASSLGSRGMYEQYFGPGTRLTVT.

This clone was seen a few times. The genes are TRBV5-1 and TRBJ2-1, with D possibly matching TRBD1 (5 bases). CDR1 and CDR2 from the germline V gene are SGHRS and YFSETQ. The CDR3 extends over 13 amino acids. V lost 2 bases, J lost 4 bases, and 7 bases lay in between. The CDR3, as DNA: TGCGCCAGCAGCTTCGACAGATACAATGAGCAGTTCTTC. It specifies CASSFDRYNEQFF.

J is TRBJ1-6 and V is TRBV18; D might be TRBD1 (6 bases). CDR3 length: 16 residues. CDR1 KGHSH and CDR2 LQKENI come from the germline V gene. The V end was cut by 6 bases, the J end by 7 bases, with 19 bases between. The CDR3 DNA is TGTGCCAGCTCTACCACGCGGCGGACAGACAATTCACCCCTCCACTTT. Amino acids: CASSTTRRTDNSPLHF.

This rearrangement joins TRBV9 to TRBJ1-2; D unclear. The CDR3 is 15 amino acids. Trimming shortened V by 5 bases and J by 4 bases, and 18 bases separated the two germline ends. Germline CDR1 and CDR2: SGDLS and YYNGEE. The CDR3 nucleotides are TGTGCCAGCAGAGCCGGGATGAGGGATGTCTATGGCTACACCTTC. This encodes CASRAGMRDVYGYTF.

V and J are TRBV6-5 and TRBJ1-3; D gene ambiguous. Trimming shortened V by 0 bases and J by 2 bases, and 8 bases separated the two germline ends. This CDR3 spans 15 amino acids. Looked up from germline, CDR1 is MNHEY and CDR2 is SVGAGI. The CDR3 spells CASSYSEAAGNTIYF. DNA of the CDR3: TGTGCCAGCAGTTACTCGGAAGCGGCTGGAAACACCATATATTTT.

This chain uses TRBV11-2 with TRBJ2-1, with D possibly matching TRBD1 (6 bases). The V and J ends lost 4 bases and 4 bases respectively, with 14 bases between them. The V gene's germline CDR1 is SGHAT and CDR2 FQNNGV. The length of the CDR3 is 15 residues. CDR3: CASSSTTGIYNEQFF. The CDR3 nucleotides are TGTGCCAGCAGCTCCACAACAGGGATTTACAATGAGCAGTTCTTC.